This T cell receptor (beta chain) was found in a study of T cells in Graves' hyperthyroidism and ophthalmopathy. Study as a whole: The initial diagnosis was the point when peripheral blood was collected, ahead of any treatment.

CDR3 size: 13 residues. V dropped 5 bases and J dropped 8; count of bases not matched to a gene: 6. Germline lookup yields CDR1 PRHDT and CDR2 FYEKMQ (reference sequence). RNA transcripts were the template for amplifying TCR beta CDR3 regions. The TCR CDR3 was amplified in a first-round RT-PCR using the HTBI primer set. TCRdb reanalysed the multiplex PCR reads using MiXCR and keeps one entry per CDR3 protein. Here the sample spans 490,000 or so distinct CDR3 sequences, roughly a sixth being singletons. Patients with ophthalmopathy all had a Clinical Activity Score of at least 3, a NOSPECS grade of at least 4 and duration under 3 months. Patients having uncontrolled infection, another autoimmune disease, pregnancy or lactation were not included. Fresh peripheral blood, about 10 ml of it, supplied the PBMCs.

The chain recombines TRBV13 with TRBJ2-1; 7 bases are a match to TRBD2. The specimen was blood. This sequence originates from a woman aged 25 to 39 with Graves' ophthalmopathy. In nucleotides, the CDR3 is TGTGCCAGCAGCATCGGACTAGGCGATGAGCAGTTCTTC. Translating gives CASSIGLGDEQFF.